This T cell receptor (beta chain) was profiled in a study of blood T cell repertoires in COVID-19. Across the whole study: Researchers got acute and convalescent COVID-19 samples from the United States, Italy and Spain. T cells, B-cell-depleted T cells, or PBMCs supplied cDNA or gDNA.

The CDR3 spans 18 residues. CDR1 is SGHVS and CDR2 is FQNEAQ in the germline V gene. With 3 bases clipped from V and 0 bases from J, the junction kept 11 bases outside the gene matches. Authors' methods: Amplifying reference gene primers gave estimates of nucleated cell counts. TCRdb keeps only in-frame clones here, not all; method: immunoSEQ multiplex PCR. D and trimming come from the DNA, and the V and J calls and clone size come from that table. The sample lists about 19,000 clones; 85% to 90% were seen once. The sample was peripheral blood. The chain has TRBV7-8 and TRBJ1-5; 7 bases are shared with TRBD1. The sequence derives from a human donor in a cohort sampled during active COVID-19. The CDR3 spells CASSFGLNRGPSNQPQHF. The CDR3 region has the DNA TGTGCCAGCAGCTTCGGGTTGAACAGGGGACCTAGCAATCAGCCCCAGCATTTT. The full variable domain, in which reference TRBV7-8 and TRBJ1-5 provide the parts outside the CDR3, is GAGVSQSPRYKVAKRGQDVALRCDPISGHVSLFWYQQALGQGPEFLTYFQNEAQLDKSGLPSDRFFAERPEGSVSTLKIQRTQQEDSAVYLCASSFGLNRGPSNQPQHFGDGTRLSIL.